The T cell receptor (beta chain) described here comes from a study of T cell responses to AZD1222 COVID-19 vaccine. Germline V gene lookup returns CDR1 MNHEY and CDR2 SMNVEV (reference sequence). The ends were cut back, 3 bases at V and 6 bases at J, with 9 bases in the middle. This CDR3 comprises 13 residues. Second doses at about 4 or about 12 weeks were pooled. Using immunoSEQ multiplex PCR, the repertoire was profiled, and TCRdb retains in-frame clones only, with some absent. The sample shows roughly 190,000 clones, approximately 91% of them seen only once. The chain recombines TRBV27 with TRBJ1-5; the D gene is possibly TRBD1 (5 bases). This receptor was taken from an adult who received the AZD1222 COVID-19 vaccine. Sequencing was performed on peripheral blood, taken 28 days after the second AZD1222 dose. CDR3 amino acids: CASSFGGSQPQHF. As DNA, the CDR3 is TGTGCCAGCAGTTTCGGGGGGAGTCAGCCCCAGCATTTT.